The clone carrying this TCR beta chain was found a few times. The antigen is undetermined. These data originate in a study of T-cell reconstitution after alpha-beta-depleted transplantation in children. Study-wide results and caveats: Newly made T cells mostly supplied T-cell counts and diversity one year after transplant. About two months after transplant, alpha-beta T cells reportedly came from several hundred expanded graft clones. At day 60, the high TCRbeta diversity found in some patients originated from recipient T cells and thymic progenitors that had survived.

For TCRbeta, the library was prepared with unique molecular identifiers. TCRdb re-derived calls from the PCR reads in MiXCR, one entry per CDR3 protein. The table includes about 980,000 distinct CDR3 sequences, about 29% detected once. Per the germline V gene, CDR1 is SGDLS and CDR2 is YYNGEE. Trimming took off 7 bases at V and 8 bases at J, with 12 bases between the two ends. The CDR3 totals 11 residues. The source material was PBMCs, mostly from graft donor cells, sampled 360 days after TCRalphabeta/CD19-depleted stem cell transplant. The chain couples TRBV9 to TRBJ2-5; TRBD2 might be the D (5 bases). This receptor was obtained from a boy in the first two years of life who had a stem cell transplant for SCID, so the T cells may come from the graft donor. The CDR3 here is CASGADRTQYF. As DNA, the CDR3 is TGTGCCAGCGGAGCGGACCGAACCCAGTACTTC.